This paragraph reports one T cell receptor beta chain. Its antigen is not known. Germline V lookup: CDR1 MDHEN, CDR2 SYDVKM. The junction had 4 bases not matched to a gene; V was cut back by 6 bases and J by 0 bases. This CDR3 is built from 14 residues. Sample time point: week 47, end of study. Each dose delivered 300 ug of mutant IDH1 20-mer peptide subcutaneously with imiquimod. Generated by immunoSEQ multiplex PCR, the TCRdb table keeps only in-frame clones and is missing some. The sample includes about 24,000 clones, about 81% of them seen just once. These data are taken from a study of a mutant IDH1 vaccine in newly diagnosed glioma. Study overall: Standard pretreatment was either radiotherapy, temozolomide, or, for most, radiochemotherapy with temozolomide.

Specimen: PBMCs, collected from a glioma patient whose treatment included an IDH1 peptide vaccine. The rearrangement uses TRBV28 and TRBJ1-2, with TRBD1 matching 7 bases. The receptor's source is a middle-aged man with glioma. Some clones in this sample may be carry-over from other donors' samples. The CDR3, as DNA: TGTGCCAGCAGGTGGGACAGACCTAACTATGGCTACACCTTC. Protein sequence: CASRWDRPNYGYTF.